This T cell receptor beta chain derives from a study of CD8 T cells in ankylosing spondylitis. Study findings and constraints: Apparently characteristic of ankylosing spondylitis blood was a TCR beta motif (fewer than ten highly homologous variants).

A single record per CDR3 protein comes from TCRdb applying MiXCR to the 5' RACE reads. The profile shows over 200,000 distinct CDR3 sequences, approximately 16% of them singletons. Per the germline V gene, CDR1 is LGHNA and CDR2 is YNFKEQ. The J segment lost 10 bases and the V segment lost 0 bases, leaving 7 bases of the junction unmatched. The CDR3 has 14 amino acids. Concerning this clonotype: Its specificity is unknown.

This clonotype originated in a male donor with ankylosing spondylitis. The J gene is TRBJ2-3, the V gene TRBV4-2, with 7 positions matching TRBD2. The sample was blood, either unsorted or a sorted T cell fraction (not recorded which). The CDR3 reads CASSQEGGLAAQYF. Here the CDR3 DNA reads TGTGCCAGCAGCCAAGAAGGTGGGCTAGCGGCGCAGTATTTT.